These T cell receptor beta chains were read from a single sample in a study of identical twins. TCRdb recomputed calls from the 5' RACE reads with MiXCR, one row per CDR3 protein. The sample has 350,000 to 450,000 distinct CDR3 sequences; about 18% are singletons. Sample: naive T cells sorted from blood. The receptors were gathered from a man aged 50 to 59 in good health. Both conserved end residues are part of each CDR3. The D gene is left open where the match is weak. The size entry is marked missing in some rows and otherwise reads once, few, many or a size class.

v_call: TRBV4-3; d_call: TRBD2; clone_size: many; j_call: TRBJ2-1; cdr3_aa: CASSQQLAGFMVDEQFF; cdr3_nt: TGCGCCAGCAGCCAGCAACTAGCGGGATTTATGGTAGATGAGCAGTTCTTC
v_call: TRBV10-3; d_call: -; clone_size: many; j_call: TRBJ2-7; cdr3_aa: CAIRPTESYEQYF; cdr3_nt: TGTGCCATCAGACCGACCGAGTCCTACGAGCAGTACTTC
v_call: TRBV9; d_call: -; clone_size: -; j_call: TRBJ2-1; cdr3_aa: CASSYQRATEQFF; cdr3_nt: TGTGCCAGCAGCTATCAACGCGCCACTGAGCAGTTCTTC
v_call: TRBV7-2; d_call: TRBD1; clone_size: -; j_call: TRBJ2-5; cdr3_aa: CASSPHWDRGPETQYF; cdr3_nt: TGTGCCAGCAGCCCACATTGGGACAGGGGGCCAGAGACCCAGTACTTC
v_call: TRBV20-1; d_call: TRBD2; clone_size: many; j_call: TRBJ2-1; cdr3_aa: CSARPGTRGGDHNEQFF; cdr3_nt: TGCAGTGCTAGACCCGGGACTAGGGGAGGGGATCACAATGAGCAGTTCTTC
v_call: TRBV6-1; d_call: -; clone_size: few; j_call: TRBJ2-7; cdr3_aa: CASSRPGQPAEQYF; cdr3_nt: TGTGCCAGCAGTCGTCCAGGACAGCCGGCCGAGCAGTACTTC
v_call: TRBV20-1; d_call: -; clone_size: many; j_call: TRBJ2-1; cdr3_aa: CSARGLADYNEQFF; cdr3_nt: TGCAGTGCTAGAGGGCTAGCAGATTACAATGAGCAGTTCTTC
v_call: TRBV2; d_call: -; clone_size: many; j_call: TRBJ2-5; cdr3_aa: CASGARTGRETQYF; cdr3_nt: TGTGCCAGCGGGGCACGAACGGGGCGAGAGACCCAGTACTTC
v_call: TRBV11-1; d_call: TRBD1; clone_size: -; j_call: TRBJ1-2; cdr3_aa: CASSWDSFSGTGEFGYTF; cdr3_nt: TGTGCCAGCAGCTGGGATTCTTTCTCCGGGACAGGGGAATTTGGCTACACCTTC
v_call: TRBV13; d_call: -; clone_size: many; j_call: TRBJ2-5; cdr3_aa: CASSTRFGSETQYF; cdr3_nt: TGTGCCAGCAGCACCAGATTCGGGAGCGAGACCCAGTACTTC
v_call: TRBV20-1; d_call: -; clone_size: -; j_call: TRBJ2-1; cdr3_aa: CSASPTNNEQFF; cdr3_nt: TGCAGTGCTAGCCCGACAAACAATGAGCAGTTCTTC
v_call: TRBV5-1; d_call: TRBD1; clone_size: many; j_call: TRBJ2-1; cdr3_aa: CASSLGGTGRNNEQFF; cdr3_nt: TGCGCCAGCAGCTTGGGGGGGACAGGGAGGAACAATGAGCAGTTCTTC
v_call: TRBV20-1; d_call: -; clone_size: -; j_call: TRBJ2-3; cdr3_aa: CSARGPPHGDTQYF; cdr3_nt: TGCAGTGCTAGGGGCCCCCCCCATGGAGATACGCAGTATTTT
v_call: TRBV24-1; d_call: TRBD1; clone_size: many; j_call: TRBJ2-3; cdr3_aa: CATSDGGQGSTDTQYF; cdr3_nt: TGTGCCACCAGTGACGGCGGACAGGGGAGCACAGATACGCAGTATTTT
v_call: TRBV5-5; d_call: -; clone_size: -; j_call: TRBJ2-6; cdr3_aa: CASSRRVMGPNVLTF; cdr3_nt: TGTGCCAGCAGCCGTCGCGTGATGGGCCCCAACGTCCTGACTTTC
v_call: TRBV5-1; d_call: -; clone_size: many; j_call: TRBJ1-1; cdr3_aa: CASSLVGYNTEAFF; cdr3_nt: TGCGCCAGCAGCTTGGTTGGATACAACACTGAAGCTTTCTTT
v_call: TRBV20-1; d_call: TRBD2; clone_size: many; j_call: TRBJ2-1; cdr3_aa: CSAREPAAGSVEQFF; cdr3_nt: TGCAGTGCTAGAGAGCCCGCAGCGGGATCTGTTGAGCAGTTCTTC
v_call: TRBV28; d_call: TRBD1; clone_size: -; j_call: TRBJ2-3; cdr3_aa: CASSRGTGKGTDTQYF; cdr3_nt: TGTGCCAGCAGTCGAGGGACAGGGAAAGGCACAGATACGCAGTATTTT
v_call: TRBV7-8; d_call: TRBD2; clone_size: -; j_call: TRBJ2-7; cdr3_aa: CASSSPGLAGVSSYEQYF; cdr3_nt: TGTGCCAGCAGCTCGCCGGGACTAGCGGGGGTTAGCTCCTACGAGCAGTACTTC
v_call: TRBV5-1; d_call: -; clone_size: few; j_call: TRBJ2-2; cdr3_aa: CASSFNAAGTGELFF; cdr3_nt: TGCGCCAGCAGCTTCAATGCGGCGGGGACCGGGGAGCTGTTTTTT
v_call: TRBV10-3; d_call: TRBD2; clone_size: many; j_call: TRBJ2-7; cdr3_aa: CAISGTSGRDEQYF; cdr3_nt: TGTGCCATCAGTGGAACTAGCGGGAGGGACGAGCAGTACTTC
v_call: TRBV20-1; d_call: TRBD1; clone_size: -; j_call: TRBJ1-5; cdr3_aa: CSARTPGQGAYSNQPQHF; cdr3_nt: TGCAGTGCTAGAACTCCGGGACAGGGGGCGTACAGCAATCAGCCCCAGCATTTT
v_call: TRBV9; d_call: -; clone_size: -; j_call: TRBJ2-2; cdr3_aa: CASSPRSVADGELFF; cdr3_nt: TGTGCCAGCAGCCCCCGGTCGGTAGCGGACGGGGAGCTGTTTTTT
v_call: TRBV7-9; d_call: TRBD1; clone_size: few; j_call: TRBJ1-4; cdr3_aa: CASSRDRGDEKLFF; cdr3_nt: TGTGCCAGCAGCCGGGACAGGGGAGATGAAAAACTGTTTTTT
v_call: TRBV7-8; d_call: TRBD2; clone_size: few; j_call: TRBJ2-3; cdr3_aa: CASSLVTGGSTDTQYF; cdr3_nt: TGTGCCAGCAGCTTAGTGACGGGAGGGAGCACAGATACGCAGTATTTT
v_call: TRBV20-1; d_call: TRBD2; clone_size: many; j_call: TRBJ2-3; cdr3_aa: CSAAPLAGGGYF; cdr3_nt: TGCAGTGCCGCACCCCTAGCGGGGGGAGGGTATTTT
v_call: TRBV12-3/TRBV12-4; d_call: -; clone_size: -; j_call: TRBJ2-5; cdr3_aa: CASSLELAAGSQYF; cdr3_nt: TGTGCCAGCAGTTTAGAGTTAGCCGCCGGGTCCCAGTACTTC
v_call: TRBV4-3; d_call: -; clone_size: -; j_call: TRBJ1-2; cdr3_aa: CASSQRPGHGYTF; cdr3_nt: TGCGCCAGCAGCCAACGCCCAGGGCACGGCTACACCTTC
v_call: TRBV5-1; d_call: -; clone_size: -; j_call: TRBJ2-6; cdr3_aa: CASSLGQTGANVLTF; cdr3_nt: TGCGCCAGCAGCTTGGGACAAACTGGGGCCAACGTCCTGACTTTC
v_call: TRBV3-1; d_call: -; clone_size: -; j_call: TRBJ2-7; cdr3_aa: CASSQGPSGSSYEQYF; cdr3_nt: TGTGCCAGCAGCCAAGGTCCTTCGGGGTCATCCTACGAGCAGTACTTC
v_call: TRBV30; d_call: -; clone_size: -; j_call: TRBJ2-7; cdr3_aa: CAWSPLYEQYF; cdr3_nt: TGTGCCTGGAGTCCTCTCTACGAGCAGTACTTC
v_call: TRBV20-1; d_call: -; clone_size: many; j_call: TRBJ1-2; cdr3_aa: CSARAPSWADGYTF; cdr3_nt: TGCAGTGCTAGAGCCCCTTCGTGGGCGGATGGCTACACCTTC
v_call: TRBV28; d_call: TRBD2; clone_size: -; j_call: TRBJ2-5; cdr3_aa: CASSSSGGWGGETQYF; cdr3_nt: TGTGCCAGCAGTTCCTCCGGTGGGTGGGGGGGAGAGACCCAGTACTTC
v_call: TRBV7-9; d_call: -; clone_size: -; j_call: TRBJ2-5; cdr3_aa: CASSLAPRDQETQYF; cdr3_nt: TGTGCCAGCAGCTTAGCGCCCAGGGACCAAGAGACCCAGTACTTC
v_call: TRBV6-1; d_call: -; clone_size: -; j_call: TRBJ2-7; cdr3_aa: CASSPAGPTYEQYF; cdr3_nt: TGTGCCAGCAGCCCCGCAGGGCCCACATACGAGCAGTACTTC
v_call: TRBV7-8; d_call: TRBD1; clone_size: -; j_call: TRBJ2-1; cdr3_aa: CASSRTGGAYNEQFF; cdr3_nt: TGTGCCAGCAGTAGAACAGGGGGCGCCTACAATGAGCAGTTCTTC
v_call: TRBV11-2; d_call: TRBD1; clone_size: many; j_call: TRBJ2-7; cdr3_aa: CASSRLRGQGYF; cdr3_nt: TGTGCCAGCAGCCGCCTGAGGGGACAGGGCTACTTC
v_call: TRBV7-9; d_call: -; clone_size: many; j_call: TRBJ2-2; cdr3_aa: CASSLTGTTTGELFF; cdr3_nt: TGTGCCAGCAGCCTTACCGGGACCACCACCGGGGAGCTGTTTTTT
v_call: TRBV4-2; d_call: TRBD1; clone_size: few; j_call: TRBJ1-4; cdr3_aa: CASSQRDRGKSNEKLFF; cdr3_nt: TGTGCCAGCAGCCAGAGGGACAGGGGCAAATCTAATGAAAAACTGTTTTTT
v_call: TRBV7-2; d_call: -; clone_size: -; j_call: TRBJ1-6; cdr3_aa: CASSLFPNSPLHF; cdr3_nt: TGTGCCAGCAGCTTATTTCCCAATTCACCCCTCCACTTT
v_call: TRBV29-1; d_call: TRBD2; clone_size: many; j_call: TRBJ2-7; cdr3_aa: CSVAREGYEQYF; cdr3_nt: TGCAGCGTTGCACGGGAGGGCTACGAGCAGTACTTC
v_call: TRBV5-4; d_call: -; clone_size: few; j_call: TRBJ2-5; cdr3_aa: CASSPKGETQYF; cdr3_nt: TGTGCCAGCAGCCCTAAGGGTGAGACCCAGTACTTC
v_call: TRBV25-1; d_call: TRBD2; clone_size: -; j_call: TRBJ2-1; cdr3_aa: CASSSELAGVNEQFF; cdr3_nt: TGTGCCAGCAGTAGCGAGCTAGCGGGAGTGAATGAGCAGTTCTTC
v_call: TRBV6-5; d_call: TRBD1; clone_size: -; j_call: TRBJ1-1; cdr3_aa: CASSYSLDRGETEAFF; cdr3_nt: TGTGCCAGCAGTTACTCGTTGGACAGGGGGGAAACTGAAGCTTTCTTT
v_call: TRBV4-3; d_call: TRBD1; clone_size: -; j_call: TRBJ1-2; cdr3_aa: CASSLSRTGYGYTF; cdr3_nt: TGCGCCAGCAGCCTTAGCCGGACAGGCTATGGCTACACCTTC
v_call: TRBV10-3; d_call: -; clone_size: many; j_call: TRBJ1-6; cdr3_aa: CAISLGGISPLHF; cdr3_nt: TGTGCCATCAGTCTGGGGGGGATTTCACCCCTCCACTTT
v_call: TRBV7-9; d_call: -; clone_size: -; j_call: TRBJ1-1; cdr3_aa: CASSPGWGQGTEAFF; cdr3_nt: TGTGCCAGCAGCCCAGGCTGGGGCCAGGGCACTGAAGCTTTCTTT
v_call: TRBV6-5; d_call: -; clone_size: many; j_call: TRBJ2-5; cdr3_aa: CASSFRQRGGLYQETQYF; cdr3_nt: TGTGCCAGCAGTTTTCGCCAGAGGGGGGGGTTGTACCAAGAGACCCAGTACTTC